What follows are 30 T cell receptor beta chains derived from one specimen sequenced in a study of shared clonotypes between healthy human individuals. Only in-frame clones appear in the TCRdb table, and some are missing; sequencing was by immunoSEQ multiplex PCR. The repertoire holds some 2.3 million clones, with roughly 93% as singletons. The sequencing sample was made of naive CD4+ T cells from PBMCs. Subset in this sample: CD45RA+ positively selected. The receptor source for this set is a man between 18 and 35 years old in good health. Some clones in this sample may be carry-over from other donors' samples.

This chain joins TRBV28 and TRBJ2-7; 10 bases line up with TRBD1. From germline, CDR1 is MDHEN and CDR2 SYDVKM. V was pared by 6 bases and J by 3 bases, with 8 bases of the junction left unmatched. This CDR3 contains 15 residues. CDR3 residues: CASRPRGQGFYEQYF. The CDR3 DNA reads as TGTGCCAGCAGGCCCAGGGGACAGGGGTTCTACGAGCAGTACTTC.

The chain couples TRBV5-5 to TRBJ2-7; 8 bases are shared with TRBD1. J was trimmed by 1 base and V by 1 base; bases with no gene match: 7. The V gene's germline CDR1 is SGHKS and CDR2 YYEKEE (reference sequence). This CDR3 contains 16 residues. CDR3 protein: CASSLFWGQESYEQYF. The CDR3 DNA reads as TGTGCCAGCAGCTTGTTTTGGGGACAGGAGTCCTACGAGCAGTACTTC.

This clone was seen a single time. The rearrangement joins TRBV5-1 to TRBJ2-1; 11 positions match TRBD2. This CDR3 is 19 amino acids long. Per the germline V gene, CDR1 is SGHRS and CDR2 is YFSETQ. V was pared by 2 bases and J by 0 bases, with 10 bases of the junction left unmatched. CDR3 sequence reads: CASSLSLSSGRSSYNEQFF. In nucleotides, the CDR3 is TGCGCCAGCAGCTTAAGTTTGTCTAGCGGGAGGAGCTCCTACAATGAGCAGTTCTTC.

CDR3 in amino acids: CASSQAGEHPSYEQYF. Here the CDR3 DNA reads TGCGCCAGCAGCCAAGCGGGGGAACACCCCTCCTACGAGCAGTACTTC. This chain connects TRBV4-1 to TRBJ2-7; TRBD2 is a possible D gene (6 bases). The germline V gene has CDR1 MGHRA and CDR2 YSYEKL. This CDR3 region has 16 residues. Trimming took 1 base from V and 0 from J, leaving 13 bases between them.

The chain is built from TRBV7-3 and TRBJ2-3; 8 bases are shared with TRBD2. The germline V gene encodes CDR1 SGHTA and CDR2 FQGTGA. After removal of 3 bases from V and 4 bases from J, the junction contained 9 bases not matched to a gene. The CDR3 is made up of 16 amino acids. Here the CDR3 DNA reads TGTGCCAGCAGCTTCGGGGGACTAGAGAGTGCAGATACGCAGTATTTT. Translating it yields CASSFGGLESADTQYF.

This rearrangement joins TRBV15 to TRBJ2-7; D is perhaps TRBD2 (5 bases). Trimming left V 0 bases short and J 9 bases short, with 9 bases between. Germline V gives CDR1 LNHNV, CDR2 YYDKDF (reference sequence). This CDR3 is built from 12 residues. The CDR3 here is CATSRDRAGQYF. In nucleotides, the CDR3 is TGTGCCACCAGCAGAGATCGGGCGGGGCAGTACTTC.

The V call is TRBV28, the J call TRBJ1-2; D unclear. CDR1 MDHEN and CDR2 SYDVKM come from the germline V gene. V lost 2 bases, J lost 4 bases, and 14 bases lay in between. This CDR3 comprises 15 residues. The chain's CDR3 is CASSLPGRLGYGYTF. CDR3 DNA sequence: TGTGCCAGCAGTTTACCAGGAAGGTTGGGCTATGGCTACACCTTC.

The V call is TRBV6-1, the J call TRBJ2-7; a possible D gene is TRBD1 (5 bases). Looked up from germline, CDR1 is MNHNS and CDR2 is SASEGT. Trimming took 2 bases from V and 1 from J, leaving 15 bases between them. This CDR3 region has 16 residues. In DNA, the CDR3 is TGTGCCAGCAGTGAAAGGTCGGCAGGGCGGTCCTACGAGCAGTACTTC. This encodes CASSERSAGRSYEQYF.

This clone was seen once. V and J are TRBV7-3 and TRBJ1-1; D is uncertain. The CDR3 length is 13 residues. Germline loops: CDR1 SGHTA, CDR2 FQGTGA. With 0 bases removed from V and 7 bases from J, the gap between germline ends came to 9 bases. The chain's CDR3 is CASSLTVSSEAFF. The CDR3 coding sequence is TGTGCCAGCAGCTTAACGGTCTCAAGTGAAGCTTTCTTT.

Written as DNA, the CDR3 is TGTGCCAGCAGCCATAATGGCCTAGCGGGAGAATTTTCCGGGGAGCTGTTTTTT. It translates to CASSHNGLAGEFSGELFF. The rearrangement uses TRBV27 and TRBJ2-2; 10 nucleotides align to TRBD2. CDR3 length: 18 amino acids. Germline V gives CDR1 MNHEY, CDR2 SMNVEV (reference sequence). Trimming took 6 bases from V and 6 from J; bases not matched to a gene: 16.

The rearrangement links TRBV5-1 to TRBJ1-3; D is unclear. V was clipped by 0 bases and J by 2 bases, with 9 bases between them. The CDR3 loop spans 15 amino acids. Germline CDR1 is SGHRS and CDR2 is YFSETQ. The CDR3 DNA reads TGCGCCAGCAGCTTGGCAGACTCAGCTGGAAACACCATATATTTT. Translated, it gives CASSLADSAGNTIYF.

V is TRBV14 and J is TRBJ2-7, with a possible D match to TRBD2 (5 bases). This CDR3 contains 16 residues. V was pared by 3 bases and J by 2 bases, with 17 bases between. Germline CDR1 reads SGHDN; CDR2 reads FVKESK. CDR3 in DNA: TGTGCCAGCAGCCAGACGGTGGCTAGCCAGACCTACGAGCAGTACTTC. Translated: CASSQTVASQTYEQYF.

This clone appeared a few times. The chain couples TRBV28 to TRBJ1-5; D gene unclear. CDR3 length: 14 residues. Between the trimmed V and J ends, which lost 6 bases and 8 bases, there was a span of 17 bases. CDR1 MDHEN and CDR2 SYDVKM come from the germline V gene. The DNA of the CDR3 is TGTGCCAGCAGCTACCGCAGCGTGGGTGAGCCCCAGCATTTT. It translates to CASSYRSVGEPQHF.

The genes are TRBV5-6 and TRBJ2-7; the D gene could be TRBD1 or TRBD2 (5 bases each). This CDR3 contains 13 residues. Trimming shortened V by 4 bases and J by 5 bases, and 13 bases separated the two germline ends. Germline V gene sequence: CDR1 SGHDT, CDR2 YYEEEE. The CDR3 loop is CASSPGRHNEQYF. The CDR3 DNA sequence: TGTGCCAGCAGCCCGGGACGTCACAACGAGCAGTACTTC.

The CDR3 bases are TGTGCCAGCAGTTCATCGCAGGGGGTTACCTACAATGAGCAGTTCTTC. Amino acid sequence: CASSSSQGVTYNEQFF. V usage is TRBV28 and J usage is TRBJ2-1, with 7 bases that match TRBD1. J lost 2 bases, V lost 4 bases, and 8 bases had no gene match. The CDR3 loop spans 16 amino acids. CDR1 and CDR2 (germline): MDHEN, SYDVKM.

The chain couples TRBV5-1 to TRBJ2-2; TRBD2 matches at 8 bases. This CDR3 contains 16 residues. Germline assignment: CDR1 SGHRS and CDR2 YFSETQ. With V trimmed by 0 bases and J by 4 bases, 5 bases remained unmatched. CDR3 amino acids: CASSLGLARVTGELFF. DNA for the CDR3: TGCGCCAGCAGCTTGGGACTAGCGAGGGTCACCGGGGAGCTGTTTTTT.

This clone was seen once. The chain carries TRBV11-3 and TRBJ2-3; 7 bases line up with TRBD2. This CDR3 has 14 residues. Germline V lookup: CDR1 SGHNT, CDR2 YENEEA. V dropped 1 base and J dropped 2; count of bases not matched to a gene: 0. CDR3: CASSLGDYTDTQYF. CDR3 nucleotides: TGTGCCAGCAGCTTAGGGGACTACACAGATACGCAGTATTTT.

V usage is TRBV6-1 and J usage is TRBJ1-4; TRBD1 matches at 7 bases. The V and J ends lost 4 bases and 8 bases, in that order; junction bases with no gene match: 16. Germline assignment: CDR1 MNHNS and CDR2 SASEGT. The CDR3 has 17 amino acids. The CDR3 DNA reads TGTGCCAGCAGTGTCCCCCAAAGGGGGCCGCAGGGGGAAAAACTGTTTTTT. Translating it yields CASSVPQRGPQGEKLFF.

Written as DNA, the CDR3 is TGTGCCAGCAGCTTAGGAGACAGGGACATTGGAAACACCATATATTTT. It encodes CASSLGDRDIGNTIYF. The chain joins TRBV7-9 to TRBJ1-3; the match to TRBD1 covers 7 bases. The CDR3 loop spans 16 amino acids. Trimming cost V 1 base and J 3 bases; bases outside gene matches: 6. CDR1 and CDR2 (germline): SEHNR, FQNEAQ (reference sequence).

The gene calls are TRBV18 and TRBJ2-1; 7 bases map to TRBD2. J was trimmed by 6 bases and V by 5 bases; bases with no gene match: 7. The CDR3 length is 14 residues. CDR1 is KGHSH, CDR2 LQKENI, per germline. Here the CDR3 reads CASSDSGRLNEQFF. The CDR3 nucleotides read TGTGCCAGCTCAGATTCCGGGAGGCTCAATGAGCAGTTCTTC.

As regards this clone: The same CDR3 also results from other DNA sequences found in this sample. V is TRBV2 and J is TRBJ2-1, with TRBD1 identical over 7 bases. The germline V gene has CDR1 SNHLY and CDR2 FYNNEI. V trimming: 6 bases; J trimming: 0 bases; junction bases outside the gene matches: 2. CDR3 length: 14 amino acids. CDR3 in amino acids: CASSRDSSYNEQFF. In DNA, the CDR3 is TGTGCCAGCAGCCGGGACAGCTCCTACAATGAGCAGTTCTTC.

The rearrangement uses TRBV7-2 and TRBJ2-3; D is unclear. Between the trimmed V and J ends, which lost 1 base and 6 bases, there was a span of 11 bases. The CDR3 contains 14 residues. Germline-derived CDR1 and CDR2 are SGHTA and FQGNSA. CDR3 nucleotide sequence: TGTGCCAGCAGCTTAGGGCCCGTCGCGGATACGCAGTATTTT. As protein: CASSLGPVADTQYF.

The rearrangement uses TRBV29-1 and TRBJ1-1; D is perhaps TRBD1 (5 bases). The CDR3 is made up of 12 amino acids. CDR1 SQVTM and CDR2 ANQGSEA come from the germline V gene. Between the trimmed V and J ends, which lost 7 bases and 1 base, there was a span of 10 bases. CDR3 loop: CSAGRSNTEAFF. In DNA, the CDR3 is TGCAGCGCGGGACGGTCGAACACTGAAGCTTTCTTT.

The DNA of the CDR3 is TGCGCCAGCAGCCAGAGTCAGGGAGGTGAAAAACTGTTTTTT. This gives the protein CASSQSQGGEKLFF. The rearrangement links TRBV4-1 to TRBJ1-4; possibly TRBD1 for D (5 bases). V dropped 3 bases and J dropped 7 bases, with 12 bases sitting between them. The CDR3 sequence is 14 residues long. Germline V gene data show CDR1 as MGHRA and CDR2 as YSYEKL.

This clone appeared once. V and J are TRBV28 and TRBJ2-7; D remains unclear. The germline V gene has CDR1 MDHEN and CDR2 SYDVKM. The ends were cut back, 9 bases at V and 4 bases at J, with 16 bases in the middle. This CDR3 spans 13 amino acids. The CDR3 sequence: CASIGLGVYEQYF. CDR3 nucleotides: TGTGCCAGTATCGGGCTGGGTGTGTACGAGCAGTACTTC.

This chain uses TRBV5-6 with TRBJ1-2; D gene ambiguous. This CDR3 is built from 13 residues. V was trimmed by 3 bases and J by 6 bases, leaving 12 bases between them. The germline V gene encodes CDR1 SGHDT and CDR2 YYEEEE. The CDR3 loop is CASSSGVWDGYTF. CDR3 DNA sequence: TGTGCCAGCAGCTCCGGGGTGTGGGATGGCTACACCTTC.

This chain connects TRBV5-1 to TRBJ1-4; a possible D gene is TRBD1 (5 bases). This CDR3 comprises 14 residues. Between the trimmed V and J ends, which lost 4 bases and 8 bases, there was a span of 15 bases. The germline V gene encodes CDR1 SGHRS and CDR2 YFSETQ. The CDR3 coding sequence is TGCGCCAGCAGCCCGGCCATGGGGCGGGAAAAACTGTTTTTT. It specifies CASSPAMGREKLFF.

V and J are TRBV11-3 and TRBJ2-6; tentatively, D is TRBD2 (5 bases). CDR3 length: 14 residues. Germline CDR1 reads SGHNT; CDR2 reads YENEEA. V dropped 5 bases and J dropped 2 bases, with 7 bases sitting between them. The CDR3 DNA reads as TGTGCCAGCAGCCCTAGCCCTGGGGCCAACGTCCTGACTTTC. Translation: CASSPSPGANVLTF.

This rearrangement joins TRBV6-5 to TRBJ2-1; D is perhaps TRBD2 (6 bases). The CDR3 loop spans 12 amino acids. With 4 bases removed from V and 10 bases from J, the gap between germline ends came to 11 bases. In germline, CDR1 is MNHEY, CDR2 SVGAGI. The CDR3 sequence is CASSSSGLEQFF. DNA for the CDR3: TGTGCCAGCAGTTCCAGCGGGTTAGAGCAGTTCTTC.

The chain joins TRBV19 to TRBJ1-5; weak D call: TRBD1 (6 bases). This CDR3 comprises 16 residues. Germline V CDR1 and CDR2: LNHDA, SQIVND (reference sequence). Trimming pared 4 bases from V and 5 bases from J, leaving 18 bases between. Written as DNA, the CDR3 is TGTGCCAGTAGTACCGCCGGGGGCAAGGTCCATCAGCCCCAGCATTTT. It translates to CASSTAGGKVHQPQHF. The entire variable domain, with the rest obtained from reference TRBV19 and TRBJ1-5, is as follows: DGGITQSPKYLFRKEGQNVTLSCEQNLNHDAMYWYRQDPGQGLRLIYYSQIVNDFQKGDIAEGYSVSREKKESFPLTVTSAQKNPTAFYLCASSTAGGKVHQPQHFGDGTRLSIL.